These 4 T cell receptor beta chains were sequenced from one sample in a study of cytotoxic CD8 clonotypes in ibrutinib-treated CLL. Using immunoSEQ multiplex PCR, the repertoire was profiled, and TCRdb retains in-frame clones only, with some absent. The profile shows roughly 50,000 clones, roughly three fifths of them singletons. The sequencing here drew on PBMCs, taken after 24 months of ibrutinib treatment. The source is a human donor with chronic lymphocytic leukemia.

Sample share makes this clone medium-sized. The chain links TRBV10-3 to TRBJ2-7; 7 bases agree with TRBD1. Germline V CDR1 and CDR2: ENHRY, SYGVKD. V was pared by 8 bases and J by 4 bases, with 2 bases of the junction left unmatched. There are 11 residues in the CDR3. The CDR3 nucleotides read TGTGCCATCGGGACAGTTTACGAGCAGTACTTC. Protein: CAIGTVYEQYF.

The rearrangement uses TRBV7-9 and TRBJ2-7; possibly TRBD2 for D (6 bases). This CDR3 is 14 amino acids long. Trimming cost V 5 bases and J 5 bases, with 16 bases left between them. Germline CDR1 reads SEHNR; CDR2 reads FQNEAQ (reference sequence). The CDR3: CASSLSRGKDEQYF. The DNA of the CDR3 is TGTGCCAGCAGCCTATCTCGGGGGAAGGACGAGCAGTACTTC.

This clone came up a few times. The chain uses TRBV4-2 and TRBJ1-2, with D perhaps matching TRBD1 (5 bases). V lost 4 bases, J lost 1 base, and 19 bases lay in between. Germline CDR1 and CDR2: LGHNA and YNFKEQ. This CDR3 region has 17 residues. CDR3 region: CASSRWTSGGINYGYTF. The CDR3 bases are TGTGCCAGCAGCCGGTGGACTTCGGGGGGGATTAACTATGGCTACACCTTC.

The chain recombines TRBV10-3 with TRBJ1-2; possible D gene TRBD1, 5 bases. CDR3 length: 16 amino acids. The V end lost 4 bases, the J end lost 0 bases, and 15 bases lay between the germline ends. Germline CDR1 and CDR2: ENHRY and SYGVKD. CDR3 region: CAISGGTASSNYGYTF. The DNA for the CDR3 is TGTGCCATCAGTGGTGGGACGGCGAGCTCTAACTATGGCTACACCTTC.